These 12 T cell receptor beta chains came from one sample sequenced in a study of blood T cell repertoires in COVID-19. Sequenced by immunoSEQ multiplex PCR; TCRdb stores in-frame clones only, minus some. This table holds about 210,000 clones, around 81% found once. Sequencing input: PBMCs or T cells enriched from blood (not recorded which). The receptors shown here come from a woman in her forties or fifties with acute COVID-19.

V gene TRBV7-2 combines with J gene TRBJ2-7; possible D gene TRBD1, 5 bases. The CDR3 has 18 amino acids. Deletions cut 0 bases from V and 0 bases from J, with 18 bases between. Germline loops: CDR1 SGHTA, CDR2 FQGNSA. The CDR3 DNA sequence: TGTGCCAGCAGCTTAGCTGCCCAAGCAGGGTTAAGCTCCTACGAGCAGTACTTC. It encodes CASSLAAQAGLSSYEQYF.

For the CDR3, the DNA is TGTGCCAGTAGCCACCCCGGGTCCACAGATACGCAGTATTTT. Translated, it gives CASSHPGSTDTQYF. The chain combines TRBV19 with TRBJ2-3; D unresolved. The CDR3 length is 14 residues. The V end was cut by 6 bases, the J end by 2 bases, with 12 bases between. The germline V gene has CDR1 LNHDA and CDR2 SQIVND (reference sequence).

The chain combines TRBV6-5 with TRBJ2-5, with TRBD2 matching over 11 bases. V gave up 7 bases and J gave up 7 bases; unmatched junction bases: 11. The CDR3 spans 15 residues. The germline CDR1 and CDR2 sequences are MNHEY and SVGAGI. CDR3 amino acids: CASTRGLAGGSTQYF. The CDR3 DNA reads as TGTGCCAGCACCAGAGGTCTAGCGGGGGGCTCGACCCAGTACTTC.

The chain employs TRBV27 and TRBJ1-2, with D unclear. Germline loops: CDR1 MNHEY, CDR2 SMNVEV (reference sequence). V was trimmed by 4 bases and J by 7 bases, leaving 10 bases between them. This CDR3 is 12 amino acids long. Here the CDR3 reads CASSSGIGGYTF. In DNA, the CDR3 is TGTGCCAGCAGTTCCGGGATTGGTGGCTACACCTTC.

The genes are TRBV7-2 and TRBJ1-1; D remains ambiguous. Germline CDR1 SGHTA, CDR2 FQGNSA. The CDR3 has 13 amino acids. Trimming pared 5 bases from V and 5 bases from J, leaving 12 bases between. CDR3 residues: CASSPSPGTEAFF. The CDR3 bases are TGTGCCAGCAGCCCATCACCGGGGACTGAAGCTTTCTTT.

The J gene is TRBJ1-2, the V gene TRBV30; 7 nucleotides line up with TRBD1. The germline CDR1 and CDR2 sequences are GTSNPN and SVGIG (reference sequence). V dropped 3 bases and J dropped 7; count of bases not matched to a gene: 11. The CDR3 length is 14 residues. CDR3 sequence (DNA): TGTGCCTGGAGATTCGACAGGGTAAAGGTTGGCTACACCTTC. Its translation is CAWRFDRVKVGYTF.

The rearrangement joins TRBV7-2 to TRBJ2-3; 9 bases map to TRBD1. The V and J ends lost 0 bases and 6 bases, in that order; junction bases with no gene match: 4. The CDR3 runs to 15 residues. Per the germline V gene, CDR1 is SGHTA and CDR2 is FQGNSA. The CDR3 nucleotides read TGTGCCAGCAGCTTAGCCCCAGGGACAGGGGATACGCAGTATTTT. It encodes CASSLAPGTGDTQYF.

CDR3 bases: TGTGCCAGCAGACTAGCGGGAGGTGGGGAGCAGTACTTC. Protein product: CASRLAGGGEQYF. This chain connects TRBV13 to TRBJ2-7, with 12 bases lining up with TRBD2. The CDR3 length is 13 residues. Unmatched junction bases numbered 4, after V lost 6 bases and J lost 7 bases. Germline CDR1 PRHDT, CDR2 FYEKMQ (reference sequence).

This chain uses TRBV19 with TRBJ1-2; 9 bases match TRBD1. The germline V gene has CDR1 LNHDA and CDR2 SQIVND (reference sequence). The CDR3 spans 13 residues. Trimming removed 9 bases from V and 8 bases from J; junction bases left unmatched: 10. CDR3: CASQQGAARGYTF. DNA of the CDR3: TGTGCCAGCCAACAGGGGGCGGCTCGGGGCTACACCTTC. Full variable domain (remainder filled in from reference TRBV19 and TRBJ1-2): DGGITQSPKYLFRKEGQNVTLSCEQNLNHDAMYWYRQDPGQGLRLIYYSQIVNDFQKGDIAEGYSVSREKKESFPLTVTSAQKNPTAFYLCASQQGAARGYTFGSGTRLTVV.

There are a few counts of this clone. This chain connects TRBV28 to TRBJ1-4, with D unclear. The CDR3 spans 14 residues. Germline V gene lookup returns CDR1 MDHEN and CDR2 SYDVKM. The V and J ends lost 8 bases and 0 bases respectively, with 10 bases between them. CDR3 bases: TGTGCCAGCTCCGCATCAGCAACTAATGAAAAACTGTTTTTT. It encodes CASSASATNEKLFF.

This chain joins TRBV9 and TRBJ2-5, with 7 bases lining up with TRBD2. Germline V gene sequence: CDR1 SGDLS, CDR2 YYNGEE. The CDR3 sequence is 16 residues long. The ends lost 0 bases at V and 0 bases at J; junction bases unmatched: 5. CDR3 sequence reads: CASSVAPGGNQETQYF. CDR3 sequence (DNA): TGTGCCAGCAGCGTAGCCCCCGGGGGGAACCAAGAGACCCAGTACTTC.

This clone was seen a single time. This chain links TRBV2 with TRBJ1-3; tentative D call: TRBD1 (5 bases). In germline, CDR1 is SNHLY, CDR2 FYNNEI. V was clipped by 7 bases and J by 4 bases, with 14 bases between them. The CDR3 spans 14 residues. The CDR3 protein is CASNIQGPGNTIYF. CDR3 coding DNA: TGTGCCAGCAATATTCAGGGTCCAGGAAACACCATATATTTT.